The 22 T cell receptor beta chains below come from one sample, sequenced in a study of T-cell memory formation after mild COVID-19. TCRdb re-derived calls from the 5' RACE reads in MiXCR, one entry per CDR3 protein. Among roughly 450,000 distinct CDR3 sequences listed, 18% were seen once. Specimen: PBMCs or a T cell subset sorted from them (not recorded which). The receptors shown here come from an adult woman who had mild COVID-19 (a few samples of this study predate the infection). Cell type and time point are not known.

V gene TRBV28 combines with J gene TRBJ2-7; D perhaps matches TRBD1 (5 bases). Deletions cut 4 bases from V and 3 bases from J, with 13 bases between. CDR1 and CDR2 (germline): MDHEN, SYDVKM. The CDR3 length is 14 residues. CDR3 residues: CASSSVDKGYEQYF. Written as DNA, the CDR3 is TGTGCCAGCAGTTCCGTGGACAAGGGCTACGAGCAGTACTTC.

Written as DNA, the CDR3 is TGTGCCAGCAGCTTGTACAGGGGTAGAGAGACCCAGTACTTC. Translated, it gives CASSLYRGRETQYF. The chain combines TRBV13 with TRBJ2-5; 7 bases match TRBD1. Trimming at V came to 3 bases and at J to 4 bases, leaving 5 bases not matched to a gene. The CDR3 extends over 14 amino acids. Germline V gene lookup returns CDR1 PRHDT and CDR2 FYEKMQ (reference sequence).

This chain joins TRBV12-3 or TRBV12-4 and TRBJ1-1; possible D gene TRBD1, 5 bases. This CDR3 has 13 residues. Trimming removed 5 bases at V and 3 bases at J, with 10 bases between. CDR3 amino acids: CASSIGTHTEAFF. The CDR3 DNA reads as TGTGCCAGCAGTATCGGGACCCACACTGAAGCTTTCTTT.

The chain has TRBV5-1 and TRBJ1-1; the match to TRBD1 covers 9 bases. In germline, CDR1 is SGHRS, CDR2 YFSETQ. Unmatched junction bases numbered 5, after V lost 4 bases and J lost 4 bases. The CDR3 length is 14 residues. The CDR3: CASSPMTGGTEAFF. CDR3 nucleotide sequence: TGCGCCAGCAGCCCAATGACAGGGGGCACTGAAGCTTTCTTT.

This clonotype was counted only a few times. The chain carries TRBV7-9 and TRBJ2-5, with 13 bases fitting TRBD2. V dropped 3 bases and J dropped 5; count of bases not matched to a gene: 3. Germline CDR1 SEHNR, CDR2 FQNEAQ (reference sequence). The CDR3 contains 15 residues. The CDR3 nucleotides are TGTGCCAGCAGCTTGGGACTAGCGGGAATGGAGACCCAGTACTTC. Its translation is CASSLGLAGMETQYF. The full variable domain, completed using reference TRBV7-9 and TRBJ2-5, is DTGVSQNPRHKITKRGQNVTFRCDPISEHNRLYWYRQTLGQGPEFLTYFQNEAQLEKSRLLSDRFSAERPKGSFSTLEIQRTEQGDSAMYLCASSLGLAGMETQYFGPGTRLLVL.

This clonotype was counted at least ten times. The V call is TRBV5-1, the J call TRBJ1-2; 9 bases agree with TRBD1. V shed 3 bases and J 5 bases; nucleotides not matched to a gene: 5. The CDR3 loop spans 14 amino acids. Germline CDR1 is SGHRS and CDR2 is YFSETQ. The CDR3 loop is CASSSEGTGYGYTF. CDR3 DNA sequence: TGCGCCAGCAGCTCGGAGGGGACAGGGTATGGCTACACCTTC.

This clonotype was seen a few times. This chain connects TRBV9 to TRBJ2-3; 7 nucleotides line up with TRBD2. V lost 0 bases and J lost 1; bases outside the gene matches: 2. CDR1 is SGDLS, CDR2 YYNGEE, per germline. The CDR3 covers 15 residues. Here the CDR3 reads CASSVEAGGTDTQYF. The CDR3 DNA reads as TGTGCCAGCAGCGTAGAGGCGGGGGGCACAGATACGCAGTATTTT. The variable domain in full, with the rest retrieved from reference TRBV9 and TRBJ2-3, is DSGVTQTPKHLITATGQRVTLRCSPRSGDLSVYWYQQSLDQGLQFLIQYYNGEERAKGNILERFSAQQFPDLHSELNLSSLELGDSALYFCASSVEAGGTDTQYFGPGTRLTVL.

The V gene is TRBV18, the J gene TRBJ1-1; TRBD1 matches 12 bases. The CDR3 is made up of 15 amino acids. Germline V gives CDR1 KGHSH, CDR2 LQKENI. V lost 2 bases, J lost 11 bases, and 9 bases stayed unmatched. The CDR3 DNA sequence: TGTGCCAGCTCACCATCGGGGACAGGGGGCATGTCGGCTTTCTTT. Translation: CASSPSGTGGMSAFF.

The rearrangement uses TRBV7-8 and TRBJ2-2; D is ambiguous. The CDR3 sequence is 14 residues long. Trimming removed 5 bases at V and 6 bases at J, with 13 bases between. The germline CDR1 and CDR2 sequences are SGHVS and FQNEAQ. In nucleotides, the CDR3 is TGTGCCAGCAGCCCCGAGTCGGTGCCCGGGGAGCTGTTTTTT. Its translation: CASSPESVPGELFF.

This chain connects TRBV30 to TRBJ2-7; TRBD2 aligns across 8 bases. J was trimmed by 4 bases and V by 4 bases; bases with no gene match: 9. Germline V gene sequence: CDR1 GTSNPN, CDR2 SVGIG (reference sequence). The CDR3 sequence is 14 residues long. Here the CDR3 reads CAWKTSDLGYEQYF. CDR3 DNA: TGTGCCTGGAAGACTAGCGACCTCGGGTACGAGCAGTACTTC. The full variable domain, in which reference TRBV30 and TRBJ2-7 provide the parts outside the CDR3, is SQTIHQWPATLVQPVGSPLSLECTVEGTSNPNLYWYRQAAGRGLQLLFYSVGIGQISSEVPQNLSASRPQDRQFILSSKKLLLSDSGFYLCAWKTSDLGYEQYFGPGTRLTVT.

V gene TRBV5-1 combines with J gene TRBJ2-5, with 10 bases identical to TRBD1. The V gene's germline CDR1 is SGHRS and CDR2 YFSETQ. This CDR3 has 16 residues. The ends lost 3 bases at V and 1 base at J; junction bases unmatched: 6. CDR3 DNA sequence: TGCGCCAGCAGCTCGGGACAGGGGAACCTCCAAGAGACCCAGTACTTC. As protein: CASSSGQGNLQETQYF.

The chain has TRBV7-2 and TRBJ1-1; D gene ambiguous. CDR1 and CDR2 (germline): SGHTA, FQGNSA. Trimming pared 5 bases from V and 4 bases from J, leaving 11 bases between. The CDR3 runs 13 residues. The CDR3 sequence is CASSQRETTEAFF. As DNA, the CDR3 is TGTGCCAGCAGCCAGAGGGAGACCACTGAAGCTTTCTTT.

This clonotype has only a few counts. The chain employs TRBV6-5 and TRBJ2-5, with TRBD1 matching over 7 bases. J was trimmed by 2 bases and V by 5 bases; bases with no gene match: 8. There are 15 residues in the CDR3. Germline CDR1 is MNHEY and CDR2 is SVGAGI. Written as DNA, the CDR3 is TGTGCCAGCAGTAGCAGGGACAGTCATCAAGAGACCCAGTACTTC. This gives the protein CASSSRDSHQETQYF.

The V and J genes are TRBV27 and TRBJ2-7; 7 bases match TRBD1. This CDR3 is built from 15 residues. V shed 1 base, J shed 4 bases, and the junction held 7 bases outside the gene matches. The germline gives CDR1 MNHEY, CDR2 SMNVEV (reference sequence). CDR3 nucleotide sequence: TGTGCCAGCAGTTTATATGACAGGGTGGAATACGAGCAGTACTTC. Protein: CASSLYDRVEYEQYF.

The V and J genes are TRBV2 and TRBJ2-1, with D unresolved. The CDR3 runs to 11 residues. The V end was cut by 6 bases, the J end by 5 bases, with 5 bases between. Per the germline V gene, CDR1 is SNHLY and CDR2 is FYNNEI. In nucleotides, the CDR3 is TGTGCCAGCAGGGTGAACAATGAGCAGTTCTTC. Protein product: CASRVNNEQFF.

V and J are TRBV30 and TRBJ2-7, with 7 nucleotides matching TRBD2. With V trimmed by 1 base and J by 4 bases, 7 bases remained unmatched. The CDR3 totals 14 residues. Germline lookup yields CDR1 GTSNPN and CDR2 SVGIG (reference sequence). CDR3 DNA sequence: TGTGCCTGGAGTGGTCTAGCGGATATTTACGAGCAGTACTTC. It is translated as CAWSGLADIYEQYF.

The table lists this clonotype with a few counts. The chain employs TRBV5-5 and TRBJ2-6; 12 bases are shared with TRBD2. CDR3 length equals 18 residues. In germline, CDR1 is SGHKS, CDR2 YYEKEE (reference sequence). After removal of 4 bases from V and 0 bases from J, the junction contained 5 bases not matched to a gene. The CDR3 nucleotides are TGTGCCAGCAGCCAAGGACTAGCGGGGCCCTCTGGGGCCAACGTCCTGACTTTC. Its translation is CASSQGLAGPSGANVLTF.

This clonotype was recorded a few times. The chain couples TRBV6-5 to TRBJ1-1; D unclear. This CDR3 region has 15 residues. Germline CDR1 and CDR2: MNHEY and SVGAGI. V was trimmed by 0 bases and J by 0 bases, leaving 8 bases between them. This chain's CDR3 is CASSYSYSMNTEAFF. CDR3 nucleotide sequence: TGTGCCAGCAGTTACTCGTACAGCATGAACACTGAAGCTTTCTTT.

This chain uses TRBV27 with TRBJ1-2, with 12 bases lining up with TRBD1. Trimming cost V 6 bases and J 7 bases; bases outside gene matches: 9. The CDR3 runs to 15 residues. Germline values: CDR1 MNHEY, CDR2 SMNVEV (reference sequence). This CDR3 is CASRPTGQGAGGYTF. The CDR3 DNA reads TGTGCCAGCAGGCCAACGGGACAGGGGGCGGGTGGCTACACCTTC.

This clonotype has more than one count but fewer than ten. The chain couples TRBV12-3 or TRBV12-4 to TRBJ2-3; D uncertain. This CDR3 region has 12 residues. V lost 6 bases and J lost 5, with 9 bases in between. The CDR3, as DNA: TGTGCCAGCAGATTACGGGTAGATACGCAGTATTTT. Translating it yields CASRLRVDTQYF.

This clonotype was picked up a small number of times. The chain recombines TRBV5-1 with TRBJ2-3, with 9 positions matching TRBD2. The CDR3 loop spans 17 amino acids. V lost 0 bases to trimming and J lost 4 bases; unmatched junction nucleotides: 9. Germline V gene data show CDR1 as SGHRS and CDR2 as YFSETQ. The CDR3 region is CASSLATTSGLSDTQYF. Written as DNA, the CDR3 is TGCGCCAGCAGCTTGGCCACAACTAGCGGGCTCTCAGATACGCAGTATTTT.

The chain is built from TRBV5-1 and TRBJ1-2; 9 bases are shared with TRBD1. CDR3 size: 15 residues. V shed 3 bases, J shed 8 bases, and the junction held 11 bases outside the gene matches. Per the germline V gene, CDR1 is SGHRS and CDR2 is YFSETQ. This chain's CDR3 is CASSYLTGGGGGYTF. The CDR3 DNA is TGCGCCAGCAGCTACTTGACAGGGGGAGGAGGAGGCTACACCTTC. Filled out from reference TRBV5-1 and TRBJ1-2, the complete variable domain reads KAGVTQTPRYLIKTRGQQVTLSCSPISGHRSVSWYQQTPGQGLQFLFEYFSETQRNKGNFPGRFSGRQFSNSRSEMNVSTLELGDSALYLCASSYLTGGGGGYTFGSGTRLTVV.